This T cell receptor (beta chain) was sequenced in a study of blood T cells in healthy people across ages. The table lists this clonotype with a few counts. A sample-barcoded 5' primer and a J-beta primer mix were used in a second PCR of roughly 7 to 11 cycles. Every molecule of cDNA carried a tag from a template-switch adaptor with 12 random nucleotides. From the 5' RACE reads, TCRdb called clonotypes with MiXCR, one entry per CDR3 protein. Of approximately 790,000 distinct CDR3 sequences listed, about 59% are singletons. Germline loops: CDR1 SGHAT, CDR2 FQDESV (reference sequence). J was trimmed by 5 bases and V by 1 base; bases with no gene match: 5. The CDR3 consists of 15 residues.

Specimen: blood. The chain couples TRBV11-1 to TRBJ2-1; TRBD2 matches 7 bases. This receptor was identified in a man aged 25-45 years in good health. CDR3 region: CASSLGAGRHNEQFF. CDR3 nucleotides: TGTGCCAGCAGCTTAGGAGCCGGGAGGCACAATGAGCAGTTCTTC.